This T cell receptor (beta chain) came from a study of human T cells and chemical hapten exposure. Study-level background: DPC 0.01% went on the upper back by patch test, with reading at 6 days.

At least ten counts were recorded for this clonotype. TCRdb fed the RACE reads into MiXCR, producing one record per CDR3 protein. Among some 400,000 distinct CDR3 sequences listed, more than 4.5% were seen once. This CDR3 has 14 residues. The V end lost 7 bases, the J end lost 0 bases, and 10 bases lay between the germline ends. In germline, CDR1 is SNHLY, CDR2 FYNNEI. Time point noted: pre-sensitization, week 0. Stated treatment: therapeutic diphenylcyclopropenone sensitization with weekly scalp DPC. Blood draws came first, before each patch test. The receptor was isolated from a woman in her forties or fifties with alopecia areata. Some clones in this sample may be carry-over from other donors' samples. The chain is built from TRBV2 and TRBJ1-5, with no clear D. The sequencing here drew on whole blood, taken in connection with sensitization to the hapten diphenylcyclopropenone (DPC). The CDR3 nucleotides are TGTGCCAGCAAGGAAAGGGATAGCAATCAGCCCCAGCATTTT. Protein: CASKERDSNQPQHF.